The clone carrying this TCR beta chain was observed many times. Each CDR3 protein is one row after TCRdb ran MiXCR on the reads. The sample carries about 210,000 distinct CDR3 sequences, about 7% recorded once. This record belongs to a study of T cell repertoires in cytomegalovirus infection. The V end was cut by 7 bases, the J end by 8 bases, with 8 bases between. Germline loops: CDR1 SNHLY, CDR2 FYNNEI. This CDR3 comprises 10 residues. The material sequenced was PBMCs. The sequence came from a human donor in good health (CMV status not recorded). Some clones in this sample may be carry-over from other donors' samples. V gene TRBV2 combines with J gene TRBJ1-2; D ambiguous. The CDR3 DNA is TGTGCCAGCAAGGCAGTCGGCTACACCTTC. Encoded protein: CASKAVGYTF. Together with reference TRBV2 and TRBJ1-2, the CDR3 gives the full variable domain: EPEVTQTPSHQVTQMGQEVILRCVPISNHLYFYWYRQILGQKVEFLVSFYNNEISEKSEIFDDQFSVERPDGSNFTLKIRSTKLEDSAMYFCASKAVGYTFGSGTRLTVV.